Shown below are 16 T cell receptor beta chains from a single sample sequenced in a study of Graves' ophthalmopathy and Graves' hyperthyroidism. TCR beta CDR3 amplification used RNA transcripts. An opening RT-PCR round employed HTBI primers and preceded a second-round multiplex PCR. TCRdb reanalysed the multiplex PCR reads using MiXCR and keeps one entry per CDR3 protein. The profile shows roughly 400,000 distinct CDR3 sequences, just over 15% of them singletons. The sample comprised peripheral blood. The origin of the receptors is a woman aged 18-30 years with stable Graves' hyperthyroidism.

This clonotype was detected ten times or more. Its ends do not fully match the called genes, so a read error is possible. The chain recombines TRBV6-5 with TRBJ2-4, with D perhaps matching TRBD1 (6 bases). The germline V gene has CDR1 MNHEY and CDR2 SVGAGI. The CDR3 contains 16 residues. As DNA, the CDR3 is TGTGCCAGCAGTTTTGAGGGGGTTGGAGCCAAAAACATTAAGTACTTC. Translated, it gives CASSFEGVGAKNIKYF.

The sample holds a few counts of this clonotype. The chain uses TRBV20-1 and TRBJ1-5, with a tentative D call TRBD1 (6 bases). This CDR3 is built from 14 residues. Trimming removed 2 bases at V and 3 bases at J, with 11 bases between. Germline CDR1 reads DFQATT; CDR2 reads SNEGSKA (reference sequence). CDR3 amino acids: CSARPQGFNQPQHF. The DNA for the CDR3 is TGCAGTGCTAGACCGCAGGGGTTCAATCAGCCCCAGCATTTT.

CDR3 in amino acids: CASSSLTAGWGTYEQYF. CDR3 coding DNA: TGTGCCAGCAGCTCCCTCACAGCGGGATGGGGGACCTACGAGCAGTACTTC. The chain links TRBV12-3 or TRBV12-4 to TRBJ2-7, with 7 positions matching TRBD2. V lost 6 bases and J lost 2; bases outside the gene matches: 16. The CDR3 runs to 17 residues.

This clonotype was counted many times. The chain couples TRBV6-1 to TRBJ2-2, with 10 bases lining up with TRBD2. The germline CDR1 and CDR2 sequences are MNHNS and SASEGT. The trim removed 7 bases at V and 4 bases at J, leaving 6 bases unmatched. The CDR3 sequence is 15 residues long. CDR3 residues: CASNSGGAGTGELFF. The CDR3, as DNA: TGTGCCAGCAACAGCGGGGGGGCGGGCACCGGGGAGCTGTTTTTT.

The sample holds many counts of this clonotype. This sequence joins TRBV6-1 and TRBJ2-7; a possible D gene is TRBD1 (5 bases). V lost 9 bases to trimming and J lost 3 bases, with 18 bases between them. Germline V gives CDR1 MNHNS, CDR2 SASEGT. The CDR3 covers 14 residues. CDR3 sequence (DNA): TGTGCCAGTTGGACCGGACATTCCCTCTACGAGCAGTACTTC. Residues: CASWTGHSLYEQYF.

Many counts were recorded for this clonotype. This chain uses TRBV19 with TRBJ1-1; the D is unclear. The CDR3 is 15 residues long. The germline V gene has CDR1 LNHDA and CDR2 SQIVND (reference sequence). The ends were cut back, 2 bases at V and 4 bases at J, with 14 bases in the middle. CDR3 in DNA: TGTGCCAGTAGTATACTCCGTAACGTGGGCACTGAAGCTTTCTTT. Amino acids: CASSILRNVGTEAFF.

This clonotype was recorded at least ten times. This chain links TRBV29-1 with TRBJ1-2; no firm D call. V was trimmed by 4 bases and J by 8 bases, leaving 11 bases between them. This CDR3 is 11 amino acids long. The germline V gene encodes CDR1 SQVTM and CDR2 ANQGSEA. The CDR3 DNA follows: TGCAGCGTTGGACTCCCGGCCGGCTACACCTTC. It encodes CSVGLPAGYTF.

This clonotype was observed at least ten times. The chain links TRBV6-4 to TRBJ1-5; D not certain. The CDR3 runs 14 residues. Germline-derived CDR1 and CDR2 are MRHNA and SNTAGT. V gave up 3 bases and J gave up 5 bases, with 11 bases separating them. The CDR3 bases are TGTGCCAGCAGTGAAACCGGGAGGGATCAGCCCCAGCATTTT. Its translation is CASSETGRDQPQHF.

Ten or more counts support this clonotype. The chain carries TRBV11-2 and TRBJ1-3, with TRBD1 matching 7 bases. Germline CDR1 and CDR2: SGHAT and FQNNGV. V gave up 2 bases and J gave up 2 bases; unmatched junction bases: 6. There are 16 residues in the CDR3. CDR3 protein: CASSLQGGAAGNTIYF. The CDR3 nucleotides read TGTGCCAGCAGCTTACAAGGGGGCGCCGCTGGAAACACCATATATTTT. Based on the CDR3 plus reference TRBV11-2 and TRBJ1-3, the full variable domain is EAGVAQSPRYKIIEKRQSVAFWCNPISGHATLYWYQQILGQGPKLLIQFQNNGVVDDSQLPKDRFSAERLKGVDSTLKIQPAKLEDSAVYLCASSLQGGAAGNTIYFGEGSWLTVV.

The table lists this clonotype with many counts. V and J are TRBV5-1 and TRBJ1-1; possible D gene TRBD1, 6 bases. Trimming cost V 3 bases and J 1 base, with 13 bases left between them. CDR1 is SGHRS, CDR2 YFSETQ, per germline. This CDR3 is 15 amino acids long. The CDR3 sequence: CASSSNREPNTEAFF. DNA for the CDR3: TGCGCCAGCAGCTCAAACAGGGAACCGAACACTGAAGCTTTCTTT.

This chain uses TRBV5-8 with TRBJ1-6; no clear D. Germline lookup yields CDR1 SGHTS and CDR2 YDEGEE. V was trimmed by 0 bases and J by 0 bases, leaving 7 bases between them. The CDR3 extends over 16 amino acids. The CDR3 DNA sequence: TGTGCCAGCAGCTTGGAGAGGAGCTCCTATAATTCACCCCTCCACTTT. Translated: CASSLERSSYNSPLHF.

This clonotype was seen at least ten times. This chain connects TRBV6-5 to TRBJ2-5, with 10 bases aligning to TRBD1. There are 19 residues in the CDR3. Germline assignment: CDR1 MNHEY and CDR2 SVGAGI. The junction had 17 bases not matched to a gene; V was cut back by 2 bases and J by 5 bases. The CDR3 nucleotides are TGTGCCAGCAGTTACGTACCCCCGGGACAGGGGTCCGGCGGGGAGACCCAGTACTTC. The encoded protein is CASSYVPPGQGSGGETQYF.

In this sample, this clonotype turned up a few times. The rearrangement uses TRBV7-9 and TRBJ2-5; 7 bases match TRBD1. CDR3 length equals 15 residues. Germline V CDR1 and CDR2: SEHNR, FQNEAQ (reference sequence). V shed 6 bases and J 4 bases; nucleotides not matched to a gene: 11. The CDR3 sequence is CASRPPTGVGETQYF. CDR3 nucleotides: TGTGCCAGCAGACCACCAACAGGGGTAGGAGAGACCCAGTACTTC.

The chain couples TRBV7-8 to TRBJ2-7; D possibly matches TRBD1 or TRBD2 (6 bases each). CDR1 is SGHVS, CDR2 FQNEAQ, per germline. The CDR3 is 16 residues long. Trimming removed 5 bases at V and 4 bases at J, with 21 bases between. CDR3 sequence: CASSPMWAGDSYEQYF. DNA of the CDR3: TGTGCCAGCAGCCCGATGTGGGCAGGGGACTCTTACGAGCAGTACTTC.

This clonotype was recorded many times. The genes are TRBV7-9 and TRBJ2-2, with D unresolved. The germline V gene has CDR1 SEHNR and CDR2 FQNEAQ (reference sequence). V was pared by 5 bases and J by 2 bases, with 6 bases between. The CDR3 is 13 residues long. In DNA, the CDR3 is TGTGCCAGCAGCACAGAAAACACCGGGGAGCTGTTTTTT. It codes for CASSTENTGELFF.

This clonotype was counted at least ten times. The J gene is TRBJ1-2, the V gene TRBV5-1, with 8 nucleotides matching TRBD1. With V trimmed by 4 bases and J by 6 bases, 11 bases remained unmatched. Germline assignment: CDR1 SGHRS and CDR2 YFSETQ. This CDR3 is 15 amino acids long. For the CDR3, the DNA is TGCGCCAGCAGCCCCTCGGCAGGGGGCAGTGATGGCTACACCTTC. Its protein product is CASSPSAGGSDGYTF. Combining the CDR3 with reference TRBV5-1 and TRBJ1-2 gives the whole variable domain KAGVTQTPRYLIKTRGQQVTLSCSPISGHRSVSWYQQTPGQGLQFLFEYFSETQRNKGNFPGRFSGRQFSNSRSEMNVSTLELGDSALYLCASSPSAGGSDGYTFGSGTRLTVV.